This TCR beta chain was profiled in a study of shared clonotypes between healthy human individuals. Turning to the study itself: Three plates were used per donor for CD4 naive, three for CD4 memory, two for CD8 naive and one for CD8 memory.

In the source study's methods: Junction-only sequences produced by ImmunoSEQ had no quality scores, so filtering differed. Only in-frame clones appear in the TCRdb table, and some are missing; sequencing was by immunoSEQ multiplex PCR. V, J and clone size reflect that table, while D and trimming were determined from the DNA. The sample lists roughly 2,300,000 clones, roughly 92% occurring once. The V end was cut by 1 base, the J end by 2 bases, with 8 bases between. The germline gives CDR1 SGHNT, CDR2 YENEEA. This CDR3 spans 15 amino acids. Those who donated were healthy HIV-negative adults, with no recent acute infections or vaccinations reported.

This sequence originates from a man between 18 and 35 years old in good health. Some clones in this sample may be carry-over from other donors' samples. Sequencing was done on a sample of naive CD4+ T cells from PBMCs. Subset noted: CD45RA+ positively selected. This sequence joins TRBV11-3 and TRBJ2-2, with no clear D. The CDR3 DNA follows: TGTGCCAGCAGCTTAGGGGCAGGTAACACCGGGGAGCTGTTTTTT. Translated, it gives CASSLGAGNTGELFF.